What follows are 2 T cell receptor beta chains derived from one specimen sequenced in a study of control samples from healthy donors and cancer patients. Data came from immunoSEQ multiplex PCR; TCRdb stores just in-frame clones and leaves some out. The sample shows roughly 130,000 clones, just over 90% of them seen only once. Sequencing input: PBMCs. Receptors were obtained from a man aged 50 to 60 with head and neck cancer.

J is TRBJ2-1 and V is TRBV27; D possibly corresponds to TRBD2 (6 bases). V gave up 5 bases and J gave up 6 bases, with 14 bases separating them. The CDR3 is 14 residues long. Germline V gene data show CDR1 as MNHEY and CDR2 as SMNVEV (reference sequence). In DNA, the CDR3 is TGTGCCAGCAGTCGCTTTCTCGGGGGCAATGAGCAGTTCTTC. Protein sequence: CASSRFLGGNEQFF.

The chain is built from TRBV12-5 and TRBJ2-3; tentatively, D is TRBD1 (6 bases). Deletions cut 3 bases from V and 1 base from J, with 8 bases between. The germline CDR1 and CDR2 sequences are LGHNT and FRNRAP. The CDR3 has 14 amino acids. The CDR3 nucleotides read TGTGCTAGTGGTTTAGGGGGACGCACAGATACGCAGTATTTT. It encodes CASGLGGRTDTQYF. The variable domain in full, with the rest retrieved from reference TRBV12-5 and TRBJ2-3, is DARVTQTPRHKVTEMGQEVTMRCQPILGHNTVFWYRQTMMQGLELLAYFRNRAPLDDSGMPKDRFSAEMPDATLATLKIQPSEPRDSAVYFCASGLGGRTDTQYFGPGTRLTVL.